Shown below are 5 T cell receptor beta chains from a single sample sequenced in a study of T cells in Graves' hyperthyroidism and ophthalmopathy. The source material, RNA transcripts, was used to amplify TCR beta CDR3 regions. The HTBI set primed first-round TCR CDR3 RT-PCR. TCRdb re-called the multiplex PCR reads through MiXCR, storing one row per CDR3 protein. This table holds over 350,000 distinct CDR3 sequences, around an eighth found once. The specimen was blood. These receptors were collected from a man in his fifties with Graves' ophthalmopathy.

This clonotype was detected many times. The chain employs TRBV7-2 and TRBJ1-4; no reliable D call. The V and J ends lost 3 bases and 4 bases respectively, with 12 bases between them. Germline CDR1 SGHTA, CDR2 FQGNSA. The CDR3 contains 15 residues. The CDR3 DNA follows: TGTGCCAGCAGCTTTGTTGCCGCGCTTAATGAAAAACTGTTTTTT. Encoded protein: CASSFVAALNEKLFF.

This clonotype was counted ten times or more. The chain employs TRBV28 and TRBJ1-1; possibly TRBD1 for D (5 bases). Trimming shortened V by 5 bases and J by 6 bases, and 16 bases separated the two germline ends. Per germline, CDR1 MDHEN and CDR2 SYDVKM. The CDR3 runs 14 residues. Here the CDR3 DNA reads TGTGCCAGCAGTGGCCGGGCCAGGGATCCTGAAGCTTTCTTT. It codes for CASSGRARDPEAFF.

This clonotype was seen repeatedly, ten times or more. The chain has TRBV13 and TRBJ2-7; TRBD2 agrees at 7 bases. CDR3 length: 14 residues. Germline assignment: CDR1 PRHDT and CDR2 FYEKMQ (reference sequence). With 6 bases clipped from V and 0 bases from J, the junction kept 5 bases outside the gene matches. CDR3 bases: TGTGCCAGCAGTTATGGACTAGTCTCCTACGAGCAGTACTTC. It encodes CASSYGLVSYEQYF.

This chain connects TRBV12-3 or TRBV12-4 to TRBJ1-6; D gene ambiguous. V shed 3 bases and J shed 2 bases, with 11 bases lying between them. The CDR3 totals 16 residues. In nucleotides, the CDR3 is TGTGCCAGCAGTTTCGACACGAGCCCCTATAATTCACCCCTCCACTTT. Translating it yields CASSFDTSPYNSPLHF.

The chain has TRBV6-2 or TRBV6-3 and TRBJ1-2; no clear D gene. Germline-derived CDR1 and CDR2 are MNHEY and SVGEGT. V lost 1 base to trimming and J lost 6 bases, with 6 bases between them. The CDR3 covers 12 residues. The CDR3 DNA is TGTGCCAGCAGTTACTTGGTAGATGGCTACACCTTC. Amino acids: CASSYLVDGYTF.